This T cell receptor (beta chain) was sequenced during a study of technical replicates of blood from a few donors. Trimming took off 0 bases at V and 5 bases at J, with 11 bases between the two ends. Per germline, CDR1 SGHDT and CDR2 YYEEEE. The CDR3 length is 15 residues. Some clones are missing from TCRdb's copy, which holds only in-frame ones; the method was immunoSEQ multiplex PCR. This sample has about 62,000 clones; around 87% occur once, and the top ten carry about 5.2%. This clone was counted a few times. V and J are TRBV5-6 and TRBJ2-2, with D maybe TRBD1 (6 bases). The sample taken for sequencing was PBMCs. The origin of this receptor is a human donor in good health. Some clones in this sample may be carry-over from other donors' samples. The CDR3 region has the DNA TGTGCCAGCAGCTTGGTGAGGCAGGGGACCGGGGAGCTGTTTTTT. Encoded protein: CASSLVRQGTGELFF.